The 9 T cell receptor beta chains reported below all come from one sample, sequenced in a study of shared clonotypes between healthy human individuals (dated by TCRdb to 2018 to 2020). Libraries were made using the immunoSEQ multiplex PCR assay. TCRdb took over this immuneACCESS table, retaining in-frame rearrangements with V and J assigned. Such tables are incomplete; in checked studies, under half of the missing clones stem from an unresolved V gene, and the remainder is unexplained. This sample has fewer than 3 million clones in its table, and 92% of those were observed once. The ten largest clones represent around 0.35% of the sample. Sample: naive CD4+ T cells from PBMCs. According to the study, the label for this sample's cell subset or site signals: CD45RA+ positively selected. The origin of the receptors is a man younger than 35 in good health. Some clones in this sample may be carry-over from other donors' samples.

The V gene is TRBV5-1, the J gene TRBJ2-7; D remains ambiguous. The CDR3 sequence is 16 residues long. Trimming pared 0 bases from V and 6 bases from J, leaving 19 bases between. CDR1 is SGHRS and CDR2 is YFSETQ in the germline V gene. CDR3 residues: CASSLDGLGSVTEQYF. DNA for the CDR3: TGCGCCAGCAGCTTGGATGGTCTTGGCAGCGTAACCGAGCAGTACTTC.

This clone was recorded once. The rearrangement uses TRBV19 and TRBJ2-1; the match to TRBD2 covers 9 bases. V shed 8 bases and J 6 bases; nucleotides not matched to a gene: 5. Germline CDR1 is LNHDA and CDR2 is SQIVND (reference sequence). The CDR3 has 13 amino acids. CDR3 loop: CASRGLARNEQFF. The CDR3 DNA sequence: TGTGCCAGTCGTGGACTAGCGCGCAATGAGCAGTTCTTC.

This clone was picked up a small number of times. Other nucleotide sequences from this sample produce the same CDR3. J is TRBJ1-1 and V is TRBV10-3; D is unclear. The V end was cut by 4 bases, the J end by 1 base, with 7 bases between. Looked up from germline, CDR1 is ENHRY and CDR2 is SYGVKD. The CDR3 is 13 amino acids. The chain's CDR3 is CAISVTANTEAFF. The CDR3 DNA follows: TGTGCCATCAGTGTGACGGCGAACACTGAAGCTTTCTTT.

The chain employs TRBV15 and TRBJ2-7; D call uncertain. The germline V gene has CDR1 LNHNV and CDR2 YYDKDF (reference sequence). With 8 bases removed from V and 1 base from J, the gap between germline ends came to 21 bases. CDR3 length equals 16 residues. CDR3 amino acids: CATAAATSRGSYEQYF. The CDR3 DNA is TGTGCCACCGCGGCGGCAACTTCGAGAGGTTCCTACGAGCAGTACTTC.

This chain connects TRBV19 to TRBJ2-3, with D perhaps TRBD2 (6 bases). V gave up 5 bases and J gave up 9 bases, with 18 bases separating them. Germline assignment: CDR1 LNHDA and CDR2 SQIVND (reference sequence). This CDR3 is 14 amino acids long. This CDR3 is CASSFGGASDTQYF. The CDR3 DNA is TGTGCCAGTAGTTTCGGTGGGGCTAGCGACACGCAGTATTTT. Using reference TRBV19 and TRBJ2-3 for the parts outside the CDR3, the full variable domain is DGGITQSPKYLFRKEGQNVTLSCEQNLNHDAMYWYRQDPGQGLRLIYYSQIVNDFQKGDIAEGYSVSREKKESFPLTVTSAQKNPTAFYLCASSFGGASDTQYFGPGTRLTVL.

The table lists this clone with a count of one. The chain employs TRBV4-2 and TRBJ2-1; weak D call: TRBD2 (7 bases). Germline CDR1 reads LGHNA; CDR2 reads YNFKEQ. CDR3 length equals 17 residues. Deletions cut 3 bases from V and 0 bases from J, with 15 bases between. As DNA, the CDR3 is TGTGCCAGCAGCCAGCTCGGGGGGCCTAGCTCCTACAATGAGCAGTTCTTC. Amino acid sequence: CASSQLGGPSSYNEQFF.

The chain combines TRBV4-1 with TRBJ1-4; 8 bases fit TRBD1. Per germline, CDR1 MGHRA and CDR2 YSYEKL. The J segment lost 5 bases and the V segment lost 4 bases, leaving 6 bases of the junction unmatched. The CDR3 is 15 residues long. CDR3 loop: CASSREDRANEKLFF. The DNA of the CDR3 is TGCGCCAGCAGCCGGGAGGACAGGGCCAATGAAAAACTGTTTTTT.

This clone has a single count. This specimen includes other DNA sequences encoding the same CDR3. The rearrangement links TRBV28 to TRBJ1-5; D uncertain. Germline assignment: CDR1 MDHEN and CDR2 SYDVKM. The CDR3 is 13 residues long. The V end was cut by 4 bases, the J end by 0 bases, with 4 bases between. The CDR3 region has the DNA TGTGCCAGCAGTTCGTATAGCAATCAGCCCCAGCATTTT. Its translation is CASSSYSNQPQHF.

This chain joins TRBV19 and TRBJ2-1, with a possible D match to TRBD2 (6 bases). Germline assignment: CDR1 LNHDA and CDR2 SQIVND (reference sequence). Trimming shortened V by 4 bases and J by 2 bases, and 12 bases separated the two germline ends. The CDR3 is made up of 15 amino acids. CDR3: CASSTRDWPYNEQFF. The CDR3 DNA follows: TGTGCCAGTAGTACCCGGGACTGGCCCTACAATGAGCAGTTCTTC.